Following are 6 T cell receptor beta chains from one sample sequenced in a study of blood T cell repertoires in COVID-19. Using immunoSEQ multiplex PCR, the repertoire was profiled, and TCRdb retains in-frame clones only, with some absent. This sample has fewer than 200,000 clones, with approximately 82% found just once. The specimen was PBMCs or T cells enriched from blood (not recorded which). The receptors originated from a woman aged 50 to 65 who had recovered from COVID-19.

The chain links TRBV9 to TRBJ1-4, with D perhaps TRBD1 (6 bases). Trimming pared 3 bases from V and 8 bases from J, leaving 14 bases between. Germline loops: CDR1 SGDLS, CDR2 YYNGEE. CDR3 length: 14 residues. CDR3 DNA: TGTGCCAGCAGCGCACAGGGTTTGGGCGAAAAACTGTTTTTT. This gives the protein CASSAQGLGEKLFF. Full variable domain (remainder filled in from reference TRBV9 and TRBJ1-4): DSGVTQTPKHLITATGQRVTLRCSPRSGDLSVYWYQQSLDQGLQFLIQYYNGEERAKGNILERFSAQQFPDLHSELNLSSLELGDSALYFCASSAQGLGEKLFFGSGTQLSVL.

This clone was observed a few times. The chain employs TRBV2 and TRBJ1-6, with a tentative D call TRBD1 (5 bases). Trimming stripped 2 bases from V and 6 bases from J, with 11 bases between. Germline CDR1 is SNHLY and CDR2 is FYNNEI. The CDR3 is made up of 15 amino acids. CDR3 nucleotide sequence: TGTGCCAGCAGTGAAATGCGACAGATTAATTCACCCCTCCACTTT. The encoded protein is CASSEMRQINSPLHF.

This chain uses TRBV7-7 with TRBJ1-1, with D possibly being TRBD1 (5 bases). V was pared by 7 bases and J by 0 bases, with 21 bases between. Germline CDR1 SSHAT, CDR2 FNYEAQ (reference sequence). This CDR3 has 17 amino acids. This CDR3 is CASNLVGRPTVNTEAFF. The CDR3, as DNA: TGTGCCAGCAACCTTGTGGGTCGGCCGACAGTGAACACTGAAGCTTTCTTT.

CDR3 coding DNA: TGTGCCAGTAGTATCCTTAGGGGCGTAGTCACTGAAGCTTTCTTT. Amino acids: CASSILRGVVTEAFF. V is TRBV19 and J is TRBJ1-1; TRBD1 is a possible D gene (5 bases). V was trimmed by 3 bases and J by 4 bases, leaving 15 bases between them. The CDR3 consists of 15 residues. The germline CDR1 and CDR2 sequences are LNHDA and SQIVND (reference sequence).

V is TRBV28 and J is TRBJ2-7, with D possibly being TRBD2 (5 bases). V was trimmed by 9 bases and J by 5 bases, leaving 14 bases between them. Germline V gene sequence: CDR1 MDHEN, CDR2 SYDVKM. The CDR3 spans 12 residues. CDR3 in DNA: TGTGCCAGTGCGCGGGCTTGGCACGAGCAGTACTTC. Its translation is CASARAWHEQYF.

The V gene is TRBV12-3 or TRBV12-4, the J gene TRBJ1-1; TRBD1 agrees at 7 bases. Unmatched junction bases numbered 6, after V lost 6 bases and J lost 8 bases. The CDR3 runs 12 residues. CDR3: CASSPGQVEAFF. CDR3 nucleotides: TGTGCCAGCAGCCCCGGACAGGTAGAAGCTTTCTTT.